Listed below are T cell receptor beta chains from one sample, sequenced in a study of response to subunit inactivated influenza vaccine. TCRdb recomputed calls from the RT-PCR reads with MiXCR, one row per CDR3 protein. The data contain hundreds of thousands of distinct CDR3 sequences, around 10% of them singletons. This sample was also put to use in a study of T cells expressing NK-cell markers.

The specimen was PBMCs from blood, collected on the day of vaccination. Receptors were obtained from a man aged 45-65 years who received an inactivated influenza vaccine. CDR3s include the opening cysteine and the closing phenylalanine or tryptophan. A D gene is named only where the DNA matches it firmly. Clone size appears in some rows only: once, few, many, or a class for an expanded clone.

V gene	D gene	CDR3 length	J gene	clone size	CDR3 protein	CDR3 DNA
TRBV6-2/TRBV6-3	NA	12	TRBJ1-5	NA	CASSYRRQPQHF	TGTGCCAGCAGTTACCGTCGTCAGCCCCAGCATTTT
TRBV15	TRBD2	15	TRBJ2-1	few	CATSSPGTRSHEQFF	TGTGCCACCAGCAGTCCCGGGACTAGGTCACATGAGCAGTTCTTC
TRBV4-3	TRBD2	18	TRBJ2-4	few	CASSQERSWASGRYIQYF	TGCGCCAGCAGCCAAGAGCGGTCTTGGGCTAGCGGGAGATACATTCAGTACTTC
TRBV2	TRBD1	15	TRBJ2-1	NA	CASSGVGQGDTEQFF	TGTGCCAGCAGCGGTGTTGGACAGGGGGATACTGAGCAGTTCTTC
TRBV12-3/TRBV12-4	TRBD2	14	TRBJ2-1	NA	CASRLAGGPNEQFF	TGTGCCAGCCGACTAGCGGGAGGGCCCAATGAGCAGTTCTTC
TRBV5-1	NA	14	TRBJ2-3	NA	CASTPSGGTDTQYF	TGCGCCAGCACCCCATCGGGGGGCACAGATACGCAGTATTTT
TRBV20-1	NA	14	TRBJ1-2	many	CSARGQASNYGYTF	TGCAGTGCTAGAGGGCAGGCCTCTAACTATGGCTACACCTTC
TRBV20-1	NA	12	TRBJ2-7	many	CSASGISYEQYF	TGCAGTGCTAGCGGGATCTCCTACGAGCAGTACTTC
TRBV18	TRBD2	16	TRBJ2-3	NA	CASSTRLAGSADTQYF	TGTGCCAGCTCAACGAGGCTAGCGGGGTCAGCAGATACGCAGTATTTT
TRBV14	NA	14	TRBJ1-1	NA	CASSQERGWTEAFF	TGTGCCAGCAGCCAAGAAAGGGGCTGGACTGAAGCTTTCTTT
TRBV14	NA	16	TRBJ2-6	few	CASSPWSGSGANVLTF	TGTGCCAGCAGCCCCTGGAGCGGTTCTGGGGCCAACGTCCTGACTTTC
TRBV19	NA	14	TRBJ2-3	few	CASSIDGRTDTQYF	TGTGCCAGTAGTATAGACGGTCGCACAGATACGCAGTATTTT
TRBV23-1	NA	15	TRBJ1-4	NA	CASSQPRPDEEELFF	TGCGCCAGCAGTCAACCAAGGCCCGACGAGGAGGAACTGTTTTTT
TRBV19	TRBD1	16	TRBJ2-7	many	CASSYTSGTGNYEQYF	TGTGCCAGTAGTTACACCTCCGGGACAGGGAACTACGAGCAGTACTTC
TRBV7-9	TRBD2	15	TRBJ2-1	few	CASSLPGGPYNEQFF	TGTGCCAGCAGCTTACCGGGAGGGCCGTACAATGAGCAGTTCTTC
TRBV7-2	TRBD2	17	TRBJ2-1	NA	CASSLYIAGSHYNEQFF	TGTGCCAGCAGCTTATACATAGCGGGGTCCCATTACAATGAGCAGTTCTTC
TRBV2	NA	16	TRBJ2-3	NA	CASRSRQAVVTDTQYF	TGTGCCAGCAGATCGAGACAGGCGGTGGTTACAGATACGCAGTATTTT
TRBV20-1	NA	13	TRBJ1-1	many	CSASREPNTEAFF	TGCAGTGCTAGCCGAGAACCTAACACTGAAGCTTTCTTT
TRBV7-9	TRBD2	15	TRBJ2-3	NA	CASSFEREAADTQYF	TGTGCCAGCAGCTTCGAGCGGGAGGCGGCAGATACGCAGTATTTT
TRBV15	NA	15	TRBJ1-3	few	CATSREDGSGNTIYF	TGTGCCACCAGCCGAGAGGACGGCTCTGGAAACACCATATATTTT
TRBV4-1	NA	17	TRBJ2-7	many	CASSPLNIKTPSYEQYF	TGCGCCAGCAGCCCCCTCAATATTAAGACACCCTCCTACGAGCAGTACTTC
TRBV5-1	TRBD1	15	TRBJ1-4	NA	CASSSEGQAYEKLFF	TGCGCCAGCAGCTCGGAGGGACAGGCGTATGAAAAACTGTTTTTT
TRBV29-1	TRBD1	15	TRBJ2-1	few	CSVEKTGGQYNEQFF	TGCAGCGTTGAAAAGACAGGGGGACAGTACAATGAGCAGTTCTTC
TRBV3-1	NA	12	TRBJ1-1	few	CASSQERTEAFF	TGTGCCAGCAGCCAAGAGCGGACTGAAGCTTTCTTT
TRBV5-1	NA	12	TRBJ2-5	NA	CASSSKQETQYF	TGCGCCAGCAGCTCCAAACAAGAGACCCAGTACTTC
TRBV5-6	TRBD2	17	TRBJ2-1	NA	CASSLSSGRLTYNEQFF	TGTGCCAGCAGCTTGTCTAGCGGGAGGCTCACCTACAATGAGCAGTTCTTC
TRBV14	TRBD1	15	TRBJ2-7	few	CASSQDPTGRYEQYF	TGTGCCAGCAGCCAAGACCCGACAGGGCGCTACGAGCAGTACTTC
TRBV6-2/TRBV6-3	TRBD2	15	TRBJ2-5	few	CASQGGWTSQETQYF	TGTGCCAGCCAGGGAGGGTGGACTAGCCAAGAGACCCAGTACTTC
TRBV11-1	NA	19	TRBJ2-1	few	CASSPPLRVPLLLGNEQFF	TGTGCCAGCAGCCCCCCACTCCGGGTTCCCTTACTACTGGGCAATGAGCAGTTCTTC
TRBV28	NA	12	TRBJ2-5	NA	CASSRTIETQYF	TGTGCCAGCAGTAGGACGATAGAGACCCAGTACTTC
TRBV27	TRBD1	14	TRBJ2-7	NA	CASSYRQGRGEQYF	TGTGCCAGCAGTTACCGACAGGGTAGGGGAGAGCAGTACTTC
TRBV5-1	TRBD2	15	TRBJ2-1	few	CATRNNLAGDNEQFF	TGCGCCACCAGAAACAACCTAGCGGGGGACAATGAGCAGTTCTTC
TRBV11-3	TRBD1	15	TRBJ2-1	NA	CASSSPTGDPNEQFF	TGTGCCAGCAGCAGCCCTACAGGGGATCCCAATGAGCAGTTCTTC
TRBV18	NA	13	TRBJ1-1	many	CASSPPGLAEAFF	TGTGCCAGCTCACCACCGGGGTTAGCTGAAGCTTTCTTT
TRBV5-1	NA	14	TRBJ2-7	NA	CASSLVGPPYEQYF	TGCGCCAGCAGCTTGGTCGGGCCCCCCTACGAGCAGTACTTC
TRBV6-2/TRBV6-3	NA	14	TRBJ1-5	few	CASSDYAVNQPQHF	TGTGCCAGCAGTGACTACGCGGTCAATCAGCCCCAGCATTTT
TRBV24-1	TRBD2	18	TRBJ2-2	few	CATSDHGLAGLNTGELFF	TGTGCCACCAGTGATCACGGACTAGCGGGACTTAACACCGGGGAGCTGTTTTTT
TRBV7-2	NA	14	TRBJ1-1	NA	CASTTGPRSTEAFF	TGTGCCAGCACCACGGGACCCCGGTCCACTGAAGCTTTCTTT
TRBV9	NA	15	TRBJ2-1	NA	CASSVEGLVYNEQFF	TGTGCCAGCAGCGTAGAAGGGCTAGTCTACAATGAGCAGTTCTTC
TRBV20-1	NA	15	TRBJ2-3	many	CSARDPARGTDTQYF	TGCAGTGCTAGAGATCCGGCTAGGGGCACAGATACGCAGTATTTT
TRBV5-1	TRBD2	15	TRBJ2-1	few	CASSLTGLTSSEQFF	TGCGCCAGCAGCTTGACGGGACTAACGTCGAGTGAGCAGTTCTTC